The 15 T cell receptor beta chains below were found in one sample sequenced in a study of cytomegalovirus exposure and HLA in healthy donors. Both 60 Vbeta primers and 13 Jbeta primers went into the PCR. This table comes from immunoSEQ multiplex PCR, and its TCRdb copy is limited to in-frame clones, with some not included. The sample consists of around 220,000 clones, approximately 79% of them appearing once. Sample: PBMCs. The receptor source for this set is a girl aged 2-10 years in good health and CMV-seronegative.

This sequence joins TRBV12-5 and TRBJ2-7, with a tentative D call TRBD2 (5 bases). The CDR3 totals 13 residues. The germline gives CDR1 LGHNT, CDR2 FRNRAP. Trimming shortened V by 5 bases and J by 2 bases, and 10 bases separated the two germline ends. As DNA, the CDR3 is TGTGCTAGTGGTCGGGGTATCGCCTACGAGCAGTACTTC. As protein: CASGRGIAYEQYF.

The chain combines TRBV4-2 with TRBJ1-2; D is ambiguous. The V gene's germline CDR1 is LGHNA and CDR2 YNFKEQ. Trimming stripped 0 bases from V and 8 bases from J, with 16 bases between. The CDR3 extends over 15 amino acids. This CDR3 is CASSQDRVQAGGYTF. The CDR3 nucleotides are TGTGCCAGCAGCCAAGATCGGGTGCAGGCGGGGGGCTACACCTTC.

The rearrangement links TRBV21-1 to TRBJ2-2; the table's D call TRBD1 went unverified against the DNA. TRBV21-1 is tagged as a pseudogene. This CDR3 is 17 amino acids long. CDR3 in DNA: TGTGCCAGCAGCAAACTCCGGCAGACAGCTAACACCGGGGAGCTGTTTTTT. Translated: CASSKLRQTANTGELFF.

V gene TRBV6-1 combines with J gene TRBJ1-2; TRBD1 aligns across 7 bases. This CDR3 is 16 amino acids long. Germline V gene data show CDR1 as MNHNS and CDR2 as SASEGT. With V trimmed by 2 bases and J by 7 bases, 13 bases remained unmatched. The CDR3 DNA is TGTGCCAGCAGTGAACTCACAGGGGATATGGGGCCTGGCTACACCTTC. Translating gives CASSELTGDMGPGYTF.

This rearrangement joins TRBV5-6 to TRBJ2-1, with 13 bases that match TRBD2. V was clipped by 2 bases and J by 7 bases; unmatched bases: 6. The germline CDR1 and CDR2 sequences are SGHDT and YYEEEE. The CDR3 extends over 16 amino acids. The DNA of the CDR3 is TGTGCCAGCAGCTTCACCGGGACTAGCGGGGAAAATGAGCAGTTCTTC. This sequence encodes CASSFTGTSGENEQFF.

This clone was picked up one time. The rearrangement links TRBV29-1 to TRBJ2-3, with 8 bases aligning to TRBD2. Germline trimming cut 6 bases from V and 5 bases from J; bases unmatched to any gene: 4. The CDR3 has 12 residues. Germline CDR1 SQVTM, CDR2 ANQGSEA. In DNA form, the CDR3 reads TGCAGCGTCGGGGGGGCCGGAGATACGCAGTATTTT. Its protein is CSVGGAGDTQYF.

CDR3 nucleotide sequence: TGTGCCAGCTCACCTAACAGGGGTGGAGAGACCCAGTACTTC. Amino acid sequence: CASSPNRGGETQYF. This rearrangement joins TRBV18 to TRBJ2-5; the match to TRBD1 covers 7 bases. CDR1 is KGHSH, CDR2 LQKENI, per germline. The CDR3 is 14 amino acids. The V segment lost 3 bases and the J segment 4 bases; nucleotides outside the gene matches: 5.

The gene calls are TRBV25-1 and TRBJ1-1; a possible D gene is TRBD1 (5 bases). CDR3 length: 14 amino acids. Germline values: CDR1 MGHDK, CDR2 SYGVNS. V was cut by 3 bases and J by 3 bases, with 11 bases left in between. CDR3: CASSDPDTHTEAFF. The DNA for the CDR3 is TGTGCCAGCAGTGATCCGGACACTCACACTGAAGCTTTCTTT.

V usage is TRBV9 and J usage is TRBJ1-3; the D is unclear. The length of the CDR3 is 16 residues. Germline V gene data show CDR1 as SGDLS and CDR2 as YYNGEE. V was pared by 4 bases and J by 0 bases, with 14 bases between. This CDR3 reads CASSPRTGGSGNTIYF. CDR3 sequence (DNA): TGTGCCAGCAGCCCCCGGACGGGAGGCTCTGGAAACACCATATATTTT.

This clone was counted a few times. The rearrangement uses TRBV7-2 and TRBJ2-5, with a tentative D call TRBD2 (5 bases). The V end lost 5 bases, the J end lost 5 bases, and 15 bases lay between the germline ends. The CDR3 totals 14 residues. The germline V gene has CDR1 SGHTA and CDR2 FQGNSA. CDR3 in DNA: TGTGCCAGCAGCCCCCTAGGTGGCGGGGAGACCCAGTACTTC. Its translation: CASSPLGGGETQYF.

V usage is TRBV6-5 and J usage is TRBJ2-3; D may be TRBD2 (6 bases). This CDR3 comprises 14 residues. V was shortened by 8 bases and J by 1 base, with 13 bases between the two germline ends. Germline CDR1 MNHEY, CDR2 SVGAGI. CDR3 sequence (DNA): TGTGCCAGCGGGGTCGGGAGTGGCACAGATACGCAGTATTTT. It encodes CASGVGSGTDTQYF.

This clone was counted once. Germline and junction disagree at one end, which may indicate a read error. V is TRBV7-9 and J is TRBJ2-7; 11 nucleotides align to TRBD1. Germline-derived CDR1 and CDR2 are SEHNR and FQNEAQ (reference sequence). The CDR3 is 15 amino acids. The CDR3 is CSSSLGTGGIDEQYF. The CDR3 bases are TGTTCCAGCAGCTTAGGGACAGGGGGGATCGACGAGCAGTACTTC.

The rearrangement uses TRBV15 and TRBJ2-7; 8 nucleotides match TRBD1. Germline V CDR1 and CDR2: LNHNV, YYDKDF (reference sequence). This CDR3 has 13 residues. J gave up 5 bases and V 3 bases, and 3 bases lay outside the gene matches. The CDR3 DNA is TGTGCCACCAGCAGGGGGACAGGTAACGAGCAGTACTTC. Encoded protein: CATSRGTGNEQYF.

The gene calls are TRBV5-4 and TRBJ1-2, with 8 bases identical to TRBD1. The germline V gene encodes CDR1 SGHNT and CDR2 YYREEE (reference sequence). Trimming at V came to 4 bases and at J to 8 bases, leaving 7 bases not matched to a gene. This CDR3 comprises 13 residues. The CDR3 DNA reads TGTGCCAGCAGCCAAACAGGGGGATCCGGCTACACCTTC. Encoded protein: CASSQTGGSGYTF.

This rearrangement joins TRBV10-1 to TRBJ2-1, with D possibly TRBD2 on 7 matching bases. CDR3 size: 16 residues. Germline V gene data show CDR1 as WNHNN and CDR2 as SYGVQD (reference sequence). Between the trimmed V and J ends, which lost 4 bases and 6 bases, there was a span of 19 bases. The CDR3 sequence is CASSGSGTRGSNEQFF. The CDR3 DNA is TGCGCCAGCAGTGGGAGCGGGACACGAGGAAGCAATGAGCAGTTCTTC.